One sample yielded the 22 T cell receptor beta chains listed below, sequenced in a study of blood T cell repertoires in COVID-19. The table came from immunoSEQ multiplex PCR; TCRdb's copy has only in-frame clones and leaves some out. The repertoire holds about 150,000 clones, 91% seen once, with about 0.57% in the top ten. The sequenced material came from peripheral blood. These receptors all come from a man aged 45-65 years with acute or convalescent COVID-19.

In DNA, the CDR3 is TGTGCCAGCAGCCAGGTTAGCGGGGAGCCCTACGAGCAGTACGTC. Amino acid sequence: CASSQVSGEPYEQYV. This rearrangement joins TRBV3-1 (or the pseudogene TRBV3-2) to TRBJ2-7; 8 bases are a match to TRBD2. From germline, CDR1 is LGHDT and CDR2 YNNKEL (reference sequence). The CDR3 covers 15 residues. V trimming: 3 bases; J trimming: 2 bases; junction bases outside the gene matches: 6.

The chain recombines TRBV6-5 with TRBJ2-7; no reliable D call. CDR1 MNHEY and CDR2 SVGAGI come from the germline V gene. V was trimmed by 6 bases and J by 5 bases, leaving 8 bases between them. The CDR3 consists of 11 residues. The CDR3 reads CASSLLDEQYF. Written as DNA, the CDR3 is TGTGCCAGCAGCCTTCTCGACGAGCAGTACTTC.

V usage is TRBV10-3 and J usage is TRBJ1-5; D is possibly TRBD1 (6 bases). The CDR3 sequence is 13 residues long. V gave up 10 bases and J gave up 5 bases, with 15 bases separating them. Looked up from germline, CDR1 is ENHRY and CDR2 is SYGVKD. CDR3 in amino acids: CANHQGLDQPQHF. DNA of the CDR3: TGTGCCAACCACCAGGGGCTGGATCAGCCCCAGCATTTT.

This clone appeared a single time. The CDR3 DNA sequence: TGCGCCAGCAGTGAGTCGGGGGGTGGAGATACGCAGTATTTT. This codes for CASSESGGGDTQYF. The chain couples TRBV10-1 to TRBJ2-3, with D perhaps TRBD2 (6 bases). The length of the CDR3 is 14 residues. Trimming took 0 bases from V and 5 from J, leaving 9 bases between them. Germline CDR1 reads WNHNN; CDR2 reads SYGVQD (reference sequence).

This clone was detected a few times. The chain has TRBV15 and TRBJ1-6, with 11 bases identical to TRBD1. V lost 5 bases, J lost 7 bases, and 10 bases stayed unmatched. Germline V gives CDR1 LNHNV, CDR2 YYDKDF (reference sequence). CDR3 size: 17 residues. DNA for the CDR3: TGTGCCACCAGCCTCCCGATGGGGGACAGGGGGAATTCACCCCTCCACTTT. It yields the protein CATSLPMGDRGNSPLHF.

This clone was seen just once. No conserved phenylalanine or tryptophan is present at the end of the CDR3, so a read error is the likely explanation. The chain couples TRBV30 to TRBJ1-1; D might be TRBD1 (6 bases). The length of the CDR3 is 11 residues. From germline, CDR1 is GTSNPN and CDR2 SVGIG (reference sequence). Trimming shortened V by 5 bases and J by 4 bases, and 8 bases separated the two germline ends. The CDR3 spells CAWSRGTEAFL. The CDR3 coding sequence is TGTGCCTGGTCCAGGGGCACTGAAGCTTTCCTT.

The V call is TRBV19, the J call TRBJ2-2, with TRBD1 identical over 7 bases. The length of the CDR3 is 16 residues. Germline CDR1 LNHDA, CDR2 SQIVND (reference sequence). Trimming at V came to 5 bases and at J to 6 bases, leaving 12 bases not matched to a gene. In DNA form, the CDR3 reads TGTGCCAGTAGTTCCCCGACAGGGATGAATCCCGGGGAGCTGTTTTTT. Translating it yields CASSSPTGMNPGELFF.

The CDR3, as DNA: TGTGCCAGCAGCCATGACACCCCGGTGGGCTACACCTTC. It encodes CASSHDTPVGYTF. V gene TRBV7-9 combines with J gene TRBJ1-2; no firm D call. Germline V gene sequence: CDR1 SEHNR, CDR2 FQNEAQ (reference sequence). The CDR3 runs to 13 residues. The germline V and J ends were trimmed by 5 bases and 8 bases, with 15 bases remaining between them.

V and J are TRBV5-4 and TRBJ2-7, with TRBD1 matching over 7 bases. The trim removed 0 bases at V and 3 bases at J, leaving 9 bases unmatched. CDR3 size: 16 residues. Germline assignment: CDR1 SGHNT and CDR2 YYREEE (reference sequence). CDR3 in DNA: TGTGCCAGCAGCTTGGGAGGGGACAGAAGTCTCTACGAGCAGTACTTC. This gives the protein CASSLGGDRSLYEQYF.

V gene TRBV4-3 combines with J gene TRBJ1-4, with D possibly matching TRBD1 (5 bases). V was cut by 0 bases and J by 4 bases, with 12 bases left in between. The CDR3 runs 16 residues. Germline lookup yields CDR1 LGHNA and CDR2 YSLEER. The CDR3 spells CASSQDWGGDNEKLFF. CDR3 sequence (DNA): TGCGCCAGCAGCCAAGATTGGGGGGGAGATAATGAAAAACTGTTTTTT.

The chain joins TRBV4-1 to TRBJ2-7, with a tentative D call TRBD2 (6 bases). Germline V lookup: CDR1 MGHRA, CDR2 YSYEKL. The V and J ends lost 4 bases and 2 bases respectively, with 12 bases between them. CDR3 length equals 14 residues. This CDR3 reads CASSPRGLTYEQYF. In DNA form, the CDR3 reads TGCGCCAGCAGCCCCCGTGGACTAACCTACGAGCAGTACTTC.

This clone was seen only once. This chain uses TRBV27 with TRBJ2-5, with 8 bases lining up with TRBD2. The CDR3 loop spans 16 amino acids. Losses at the gene ends were 2 bases for V and 1 base for J; bases not matched to a gene: 6. Germline loops: CDR1 MNHEY, CDR2 SMNVEV (reference sequence). The CDR3 loop is CASSLGLATIQETQYF. The CDR3 nucleotides are TGTGCCAGCAGTTTAGGACTAGCTACAATCCAAGAGACCCAGTACTTC.

V gene TRBV11-2 combines with J gene TRBJ2-1, with 10 bases identical to TRBD2. With 2 bases clipped from V and 7 bases from J, the junction kept 5 bases outside the gene matches. Germline V gene sequence: CDR1 SGHAT, CDR2 FQNNGV. The CDR3 sequence is 15 residues long. The CDR3 nucleotides read TGTGCCAGCAGCTTATCTAGCGGGAGCGGTAATGAGCAGTTCTTC. Its translation: CASSLSSGSGNEQFF.

The V call is TRBV7-3, the J call TRBJ2-7, with no clear D. This CDR3 is built from 13 residues. V lost 1 base and J 3 bases, leaving 7 bases between the germline ends. The germline V gene has CDR1 SGHTA and CDR2 FQGTGA. In nucleotides, the CDR3 is TGTGCCAGCAGCTTAAATCACGGCTACGAGCAGTACGTC. Translating gives CASSLNHGYEQYV.

The chain couples TRBV5-8 to TRBJ2-1; D ambiguous. Trimming removed 6 bases from V and 0 bases from J, with 7 bases in between. Germline V lookup: CDR1 SGHTS, CDR2 YDEGEE. The CDR3 runs to 13 residues. This CDR3 is CASMRSSYNEQFF. CDR3 sequence (DNA): TGTGCCAGCATGCGGAGCTCCTACAATGAGCAGTTCTTC.

This chain uses TRBV30 with TRBJ2-1, with 9 bases fitting TRBD1. Per germline, CDR1 GTSNPN and CDR2 SVGIG (reference sequence). The CDR3 extends over 15 amino acids. Germline trimming cut 1 base from V and 8 bases from J; bases unmatched to any gene: 9. DNA of the CDR3: TGTGCCTGGAGTGCCGGGGACAGGGTTGGGGATGAGCAGTTCTTC. Translated: CAWSAGDRVGDEQFF. The full variable domain, rest sourced from reference TRBV30 and TRBJ2-1, is SQTIHQWPATLVQPVGSPLSLECTVEGTSNPNLYWYRQAAGRGLQLLFYSVGIGQISSEVPQNLSASRPQDRQFILSSKKLLLSDSGFYLCAWSAGDRVGDEQFFGPGTRLTVL.

This clone was recorded a few times. The chain employs TRBV5-1 and TRBJ2-7, with D perhaps TRBD1 (6 bases). CDR3 length: 15 amino acids. The ends were cut back, 4 bases at V and 3 bases at J, with 17 bases in the middle. Germline assignment: CDR1 SGHRS and CDR2 YFSETQ. The CDR3 protein is CASSAVDTGHYEQYF. Written as DNA, the CDR3 is TGCGCCAGCAGCGCGGTGGACACAGGGCACTACGAGCAGTACTTC.

As for this clone: Relative to the germline gene, one junction end is altered; a read error may explain this. The CDR3 protein is CASSGTMYFSAF. In DNA form, the CDR3 reads TGTGCCAGCAGCGGGACAATGTATTTTTCCGCCTTC. The chain employs TRBV6-6 and TRBJ1-2; possibly TRBD1 for D (6 bases). CDR1 is MNHNY, CDR2 SVGAGI, per germline (reference sequence). The CDR3 extends over 12 amino acids.

This clone was picked up one time. This rearrangement joins TRBV7-2 to TRBJ1-6, with D maybe TRBD1 (6 bases). Per the germline V gene, CDR1 is SGHTA and CDR2 is FQGNSA. Between the trimmed V and J ends, which lost 5 bases and 4 bases, there was a span of 9 bases. The CDR3 is 14 residues long. The CDR3 loop is CASSQGGYNSPLHF. The DNA for the CDR3 is TGTGCCAGCAGCCAAGGGGGATATAATTCACCCCTCCACTTT. The entire variable domain, with the rest obtained from reference TRBV7-2 and TRBJ1-6, is as follows: GAGVSQSPSNKVTEKGKDVELRCDPISGHTALYWYRQSLGQGLEFLIYFQGNSAPDKSGLPSDRFSAERTGGSVSTLTIQRTQQEDSAVYLCASSQGGYNSPLHFGNGTRLTVT.

The chain couples TRBV24-1 to TRBJ2-3; D tentatively reads TRBD1 or TRBD2 (6 bases each). V lost 9 bases and J 2 bases, leaving 11 bases between the germline ends. The CDR3 has 13 residues. Germline assignment: CDR1 KGHDR and CDR2 SFDVKD. CDR3 bases: TGTGCCACCCGTGGGGGGCTCACAGATACGCAGTATTTT. Its protein product is CATRGGLTDTQYF.

The table lists this clone with a few counts. The genes are TRBV9 and TRBJ1-4, with 7 positions matching TRBD1. This CDR3 comprises 17 residues. The germline gives CDR1 SGDLS, CDR2 YYNGEE. The V and J ends lost 0 bases and 3 bases, in that order; junction bases with no gene match: 8. CDR3 nucleotide sequence: TGTGCCAGCAGCGTAGGGAGGGGACAGCTCGCTAATGAAAAACTGTTTTTT. The encoded protein is CASSVGRGQLANEKLFF. Full variable domain (remainder filled in from reference TRBV9 and TRBJ1-4): DSGVTQTPKHLITATGQRVTLRCSPRSGDLSVYWYQQSLDQGLQFLIQYYNGEERAKGNILERFSAQQFPDLHSELNLSSLELGDSALYFCASSVGRGQLANEKLFFGSGTQLSVL.

The chain employs TRBV5-6 and TRBJ2-5; D perhaps matches TRBD2 (5 bases). The CDR3 spans 13 residues. The germline CDR1 and CDR2 sequences are SGHDT and YYEEEE. Trimming removed 0 bases from V and 3 bases from J, with 6 bases in between. Here the CDR3 reads CASSLVLEETQYF. DNA of the CDR3: TGTGCCAGCAGCTTGGTACTAGAAGAGACCCAGTACTTC.